Listed here are 10 T cell receptor beta chains from one sample, sequenced in a study of multiple sclerosis patients with progressive multifocal leukoencephalopathy. Time point here: before natalizumab initiation. Sequencing used immunoSEQ multiplex PCR; TCRdb keeps in-frame clones, though not all of them. Of more than 30,000 clones listed, approximately 89% are singletons. The sample comprised PBMCs. The receptors were gathered from a human donor with multiple sclerosis.

This chain links TRBV19 with TRBJ1-5; D is ambiguous. The V and J ends lost 2 bases and 1 base respectively, with 12 bases between them. Per the germline V gene, CDR1 is LNHDA and CDR2 is SQIVND (reference sequence). The CDR3 is made up of 16 amino acids. The DNA of the CDR3 is TGTGCCAGTAGTATATCGGACCCCTGGAGCAATCAGCCCCAGCATTTT. Its translation: CASSISDPWSNQPQHF.

This chain links TRBV5-6 with TRBJ1-2; the D gene is possibly TRBD1 (5 bases). The CDR3 runs 16 residues. CDR1 and CDR2 from the germline V gene are SGHDT and YYEEEE. Trimming stripped 4 bases from V and 2 bases from J, with 18 bases between. CDR3 amino acids: CASSDEGHRINYGYTF. CDR3 DNA: TGTGCCAGCAGCGATGAAGGTCACAGGATAAACTATGGCTACACCTTC.

CDR3 sequence (DNA): TGTGCCAGTAGTATGATCACGGGCAGGGGCCCTGAAGCTTTCTTT. This codes for CASSMITGRGPEAFF. The genes are TRBV19 and TRBJ1-1; D may be TRBD1 (6 bases). Trimming removed 3 bases at V and 6 bases at J, with 17 bases between. The germline CDR1 and CDR2 sequences are LNHDA and SQIVND (reference sequence). The CDR3 loop spans 15 amino acids.

This chain uses TRBV27 with TRBJ2-3; D tentatively fits TRBD1 or TRBD2 (5 bases each). Germline CDR1 MNHEY, CDR2 SMNVEV (reference sequence). CDR3 length: 14 residues. V shed 7 bases and J shed 0 bases, with 11 bases lying between them. CDR3 in DNA: TGTGCCAGCACCTGGGGCGGGAGCACAGATACGCAGTATTTT. It translates to CASTWGGSTDTQYF.

This clone was seen only once. V and J are TRBV19 and TRBJ2-3, with D unclear. The ends were cut back, 2 bases at V and 2 bases at J, with 5 bases in the middle. Germline loops: CDR1 LNHDA, CDR2 SQIVND (reference sequence). This CDR3 region has 13 residues. CDR3 residues: CASSIPPTDTQYF. The CDR3 DNA sequence: TGTGCCAGTAGTATACCCCCCACAGATACGCAGTATTTT.

J is TRBJ1-2 and V is TRBV28; no firm D call. The V gene's germline CDR1 is MDHEN and CDR2 SYDVKM. The CDR3 length is 11 residues. The V and J ends lost 2 bases and 10 bases respectively, with 8 bases between them. CDR3 sequence: CASSLRDSYTF. The CDR3 coding sequence is TGTGCCAGCAGTTTAAGGGATTCCTACACCTTC.

The chain uses TRBV28 and TRBJ1-1; the D gene is possibly TRBD1 (5 bases). The CDR3 is made up of 15 amino acids. Per germline, CDR1 MDHEN and CDR2 SYDVKM. V was clipped by 4 bases and J by 4 bases, with 16 bases between them. The CDR3 nucleotides read TGTGCCAGCAGTTCCCCGGGACGCCGGAGCACTGAAGCTTTCTTT. This translates into CASSSPGRRSTEAFF.

The chain has TRBV4-1 and TRBJ2-1; D unresolved. Germline V gene sequence: CDR1 MGHRA, CDR2 YSYEKL. The CDR3 loop spans 13 amino acids. Trimming stripped 2 bases from V and 8 bases from J, with 10 bases between. CDR3 in amino acids: CASSQTPWDEQFF. CDR3 DNA sequence: TGCGCCAGCAGCCAAACCCCTTGGGATGAGCAGTTCTTC.

This clone was picked up one time. The chain combines TRBV5-1 with TRBJ2-3; D gene uncertain. CDR3 length: 13 residues. The V end was cut by 4 bases, the J end by 2 bases, with 8 bases between. Germline values: CDR1 SGHRS, CDR2 YFSETQ. In DNA, the CDR3 is TGCGCCAGCAGCCCGCGTACCACAGATACGCAGTATTTT. Its translation: CASSPRTTDTQYF. Based on the CDR3 plus reference TRBV5-1 and TRBJ2-3, the full variable domain is KAGVTQTPRYLIKTRGQQVTLSCSPISGHRSVSWYQQTPGQGLQFLFEYFSETQRNKGNFPGRFSGRQFSNSRSEMNVSTLELGDSALYLCASSPRTTDTQYFGPGTRLTVL.

This CDR3 reads CASSLGVGQEHNEQFF. As DNA, the CDR3 is TGTGCCAGCAGCTTAGGGGTAGGGCAGGAGCACAATGAGCAGTTCTTC. V and J are TRBV7-8 and TRBJ2-1; no reliable D call. Trimming left V 1 base short and J 5 bases short, with 15 bases between. Germline lookup yields CDR1 SGHVS and CDR2 FQNEAQ. The CDR3 is 16 residues long.